The 15 T cell receptor beta chains in this list originate from one sample, sequenced in a study of beta chain features in type 1 diabetes. Isolated RNA was reverse transcribed in full, so expressed TCRB transcripts were sequenced. TCRdb's table, derived via immunoSEQ multiplex PCR, lists solely in-frame clones and lacks some. This table has 250,000 or so clones, 68% appearing once. Input material: naive CD4+ T cells from blood. All receptors come from a man aged 30 to 45 in good health.

The chain employs TRBV29-1 and TRBJ2-7; 10 nucleotides line up with TRBD2. CDR1 and CDR2 from the germline V gene are SQVTM and ANQGSEA. V lost 6 bases, J lost 2 bases, and 7 bases stayed unmatched. The CDR3 runs 14 residues. The CDR3 spells CSVLGGLAPYEQYF. Here the CDR3 DNA reads TGCAGCGTCCTAGGGGGACTAGCGCCCTACGAGCAGTACTTC.

This clone came up once. V and J are TRBV20-1 and TRBJ2-7; a possible D gene is TRBD1 (7 bases). The CDR3 runs to 11 residues. V was clipped by 3 bases and J by 6 bases, with 9 bases between them. Germline loops: CDR1 DFQATT, CDR2 SNEGSKA (reference sequence). The CDR3 spells CSASRGAEQYF. CDR3 sequence (DNA): TGCAGTGCTAGCAGGGGGGCCGAGCAGTACTTC.

The chain couples TRBV25-1 to TRBJ2-7; no definite D call. The germline V gene has CDR1 MGHDK and CDR2 SYGVNS. Trimming shortened V by 0 bases and J by 3 bases, and 6 bases separated the two germline ends. The CDR3 extends over 13 amino acids. CDR3 in amino acids: CASSEYGDYEQYF. The CDR3 region has the DNA TGTGCCAGCAGTGAATATGGGGACTACGAGCAGTACTTC.

The CDR3 DNA reads as TGTGCCTGGACCCCTTGGACAGGGAACGAGCAGTACTTC. Its protein product is CAWTPWTGNEQYF. The chain uses TRBV30 and TRBJ2-7, with 8 bases matching TRBD1. The germline V gene encodes CDR1 GTSNPN and CDR2 SVGIG (reference sequence). This CDR3 is built from 13 residues. V lost 4 bases, J lost 5 bases, and 7 bases stayed unmatched.

CDR3 in DNA: TGTGCCAGCAGCAGACTAGCGGGCCACCCCGAGGATACGCAGTATTTT. Residues: CASSRLAGHPEDTQYF. The chain links TRBV9 to TRBJ2-3; TRBD2 matches at 10 bases. The CDR3 runs 16 residues. V lost 4 bases and J lost 6; bases outside the gene matches: 11. Germline V lookup: CDR1 SGDLS, CDR2 YYNGEE. Based on the CDR3 plus reference TRBV9 and TRBJ2-3, the full variable domain is DSGVTQTPKHLITATGQRVTLRCSPRSGDLSVYWYQQSLDQGLQFLIQYYNGEERAKGNILERFSAQQFPDLHSELNLSSLELGDSALYFCASSRLAGHPEDTQYFGPGTRLTVL.

There are a few counts of this clone. V gene TRBV27 combines with J gene TRBJ2-3; D is unresolved. The germline V gene encodes CDR1 MNHEY and CDR2 SMNVEV (reference sequence). The CDR3 length is 9 residues. Between the trimmed V and J ends, which lost 8 bases and 10 bases, there was a span of 7 bases. Here the CDR3 reads CASESAQYF. CDR3 nucleotides: TGTGCCAGCGAGAGCGCGCAGTATTTT.

This clone was recorded once. The J gene is TRBJ1-1, the V gene TRBV5-1; D not certain. Trimming removed 0 bases at V and 7 bases at J, with 10 bases between. Germline values: CDR1 SGHRS, CDR2 YFSETQ. This CDR3 has 13 residues. CDR3 in amino acids: CASSLGLEDEAFF. CDR3 bases: TGCGCCAGCAGCTTGGGGTTGGAGGATGAAGCTTTCTTT.

V is TRBV29-1 and J is TRBJ2-5; 8 positions match TRBD1. The V and J ends lost 4 bases and 5 bases, in that order; junction bases with no gene match: 12. The germline V gene has CDR1 SQVTM and CDR2 ANQGSEA. This CDR3 region has 15 residues. The CDR3 coding sequence is TGCAGCGTTGCTAAAGGGACAGGAGAGTCGGAGACCCAGTACTTC. The encoded protein is CSVAKGTGESETQYF.

For the CDR3, the DNA is TGCAGCGTTGTGCGGGGGGGCCGAGAGACCCAGTACTTC. As protein: CSVVRGGRETQYF. V gene TRBV29-1 combines with J gene TRBJ2-5; 9 nucleotides line up with TRBD2. The CDR3 is made up of 13 amino acids. Germline V lookup: CDR1 SQVTM, CDR2 ANQGSEA. V lost 4 bases to trimming and J lost 4 bases; unmatched junction nucleotides: 4.

This chain links TRBV28 with TRBJ2-7; TRBD1 matches 10 bases. J was trimmed by 6 bases and V by 7 bases; bases with no gene match: 12. The CDR3 runs 15 residues. The germline CDR1 and CDR2 sequences are MDHEN and SYDVKM. This CDR3 is CASIPSADRGSEQYF. The CDR3, as DNA: TGTGCCAGCATTCCAAGCGCGGACAGGGGGAGCGAGCAGTACTTC.

This clone has a single count. The rearrangement uses TRBV13 and TRBJ1-1; a possible D gene is TRBD1 (5 bases). The CDR3 sequence is 15 residues long. V shed 1 base and J shed 2 bases, with 11 bases lying between them. Germline V gene lookup returns CDR1 PRHDT and CDR2 FYEKMQ (reference sequence). CDR3: CASSLARGGNTEAFF. The CDR3 nucleotides are TGTGCCAGCAGCTTAGCGAGGGGTGGAAACACTGAAGCTTTCTTT.

This clone was picked up a small number of times. The chain uses TRBV29-1 and TRBJ2-5, with D perhaps being TRBD1 or TRBD2 (5 bases each). There are 15 residues in the CDR3. Trimming stripped 2 bases from V and 2 bases from J, with 15 bases between. The V gene's germline CDR1 is SQVTM and CDR2 ANQGSEA. The CDR3 loop is CSVELGTLKQETQYF. The CDR3 coding sequence is TGCAGCGTTGAATTGGGGACCCTAAAGCAAGAGACCCAGTACTTC.

This chain links TRBV30 with TRBJ2-5; D possibly corresponds to TRBD2 (6 bases). The germline gives CDR1 GTSNPN, CDR2 SVGIG (reference sequence). The CDR3 is made up of 11 amino acids. Trimming cost V 5 bases and J 6 bases, with 10 bases left between them. The CDR3 DNA reads as TGTGCCTGGGAGGAGGGGAAGACCCAGTACTTC. It yields the protein CAWEEGKTQYF.

The genes are TRBV6-6 and TRBJ2-5; 8 bases align to TRBD1. Germline CDR1 reads MNHNY; CDR2 reads SVGAGI (reference sequence). Trimming at V came to 2 bases and at J to 5 bases, leaving 4 bases not matched to a gene. This CDR3 has 14 amino acids. This chain's CDR3 is CASSYGWDRETQYF. The CDR3 DNA sequence: TGTGCCAGCAGTTACGGGTGGGACAGGGAGACCCAGTACTTC.

Comment on this clone: Mismatch with germline at one junction end may stem from a read error. The V call is TRBV28, the J call TRBJ2-5; 15 bases are a match to TRBD2. Germline values: CDR1 MDHEN, CDR2 SYDVKM. The CDR3 consists of 18 residues. The CDR3, as DNA: TGCGCCAGCAGCTCAATTGGGAGGACTAGCGGGAGGGGAGAGACCCAGTACTTC. Translating gives CASSSIGRTSGRGETQYF.